A single sample is the source of the 13 T cell receptor beta chains below, sequenced in a study of blood T cell repertoires in COVID-19. Sequencing was performed with immunoSEQ multiplex PCR; in TCRdb, only in-frame clones are kept and a portion is missing. The sample holds roughly 260,000 clones, over 80% seen once. The specimen sequenced was PBMCs or T cells enriched from blood (not recorded which). These receptors were taken from a woman in her 30s with acute COVID-19.

This sequence joins TRBV7-2 and TRBJ2-2; a weak D match, TRBD2 (5 bases). Germline CDR1 is SGHTA and CDR2 is FQGNSA. There are 14 residues in the CDR3. V was pared by 2 bases and J by 6 bases, with 10 bases between. Here the CDR3 reads CASSLIVGAGELFF. For the CDR3, the DNA is TGTGCCAGCAGCTTAATAGTCGGGGCCGGGGAGCTGTTTTTT. Based on the CDR3 plus reference TRBV7-2 and TRBJ2-2, the full variable domain is GAGVSQSPSNKVTEKGKDVELRCDPISGHTALYWYRQSLGQGLEFLIYFQGNSAPDKSGLPSDRFSAERTGGSVSTLTIQRTQQEDSAVYLCASSLIVGAGELFFGEGSRLTVL.

CDR3 nucleotides: TGCAGTGCTTTTACAGGGTGGTCTCCTTTCTTT. Translated, it gives CSAFTGWSPFF. The chain joins TRBV20-1 to TRBJ1-1; perhaps TRBD1 as D (6 bases). V dropped 5 bases and J dropped 12 bases, with 16 bases sitting between them. The CDR3 loop spans 11 amino acids. Germline loops: CDR1 DFQATT, CDR2 SNEGSKA (reference sequence).

The chain is built from TRBV5-5 and TRBJ1-5; 8 bases are a match to TRBD1. V was pared by 1 base and J by 4 bases, with 10 bases of the junction left unmatched. This CDR3 comprises 17 residues. The germline V gene encodes CDR1 SGHKS and CDR2 YYEKEE (reference sequence). The CDR3 DNA reads TGTGCCAGCAGCTTGTCCCCCGGGACAGGAGAAAATCAGCCCCAGCATTTT. This codes for CASSLSPGTGENQPQHF.

The chain carries TRBV7-2 and TRBJ1-5; weak D call: TRBD1 (5 bases). V was clipped by 5 bases and J by 1 base, with 9 bases between them. Looked up from germline, CDR1 is SGHTA and CDR2 is FQGNSA. The CDR3 spans 14 residues. This CDR3 is CASSGGGSNQPQHF. The DNA for the CDR3 is TGTGCCAGCAGCGGCGGGGGGAGCAATCAGCCCCAGCATTTT. The full variable domain, with the rest looked up from reference TRBV7-2 and TRBJ1-5, is GAGVSQSPSNKVTEKGKDVELRCDPISGHTALYWYRQSLGQGLEFLIYFQGNSAPDKSGLPSDRFSAERTGGSVSTLTIQRTQQEDSAVYLCASSGGGSNQPQHFGDGTRLSIL.

In DNA, the CDR3 is TGTGCCACCAGTGCTGGGGGAAACTACAGGGCCGGGGAGCTGTTTTTT. Protein: CATSAGGNYRAGELFF. The chain combines TRBV24-1 with TRBJ2-2; possible D gene TRBD1, 6 bases. With 5 bases removed from V and 6 bases from J, the gap between germline ends came to 18 bases. The CDR3 loop spans 16 amino acids. Germline values: CDR1 KGHDR, CDR2 SFDVKD.

The chain couples TRBV2 to TRBJ1-1, with no clear D. V was clipped by 6 bases and J by 0 bases, with 11 bases between them. The length of the CDR3 is 14 residues. Germline-derived CDR1 and CDR2 are SNHLY and FYNNEI. As DNA, the CDR3 is TGTGCCAGCAGAGCGGGGTTCATGAACACTGAAGCTTTCTTT. Amino acid sequence: CASRAGFMNTEAFF.

V usage is TRBV11-2 and J usage is TRBJ1-2; a weak D match, TRBD1 (6 bases). The CDR3 spans 12 residues. Trimming shortened V by 5 bases and J by 13 bases, and 17 bases separated the two germline ends. In germline, CDR1 is SGHAT, CDR2 FQNNGV. The CDR3 here is CASSDAGGPGTF. In nucleotides, the CDR3 is TGTGCCAGCAGCGATGCGGGGGGCCCGGGCACCTTC.

The chain is built from TRBV6-5 and TRBJ1-3; D uncertain. The CDR3 extends over 12 amino acids. The V gene lost 6 bases and the J gene lost 4 bases, with 7 bases spanning the gap. Germline lookup yields CDR1 MNHEY and CDR2 SVGAGI. In DNA form, the CDR3 reads TGTGCCAGCAGCCCAACAGGAAACACCATATATTTT. Its protein is CASSPTGNTIYF.

The V call is TRBV7-6, the J call TRBJ2-1, with TRBD2 as a possible D gene (5 bases). Between the trimmed V and J ends, which lost 3 bases and 4 bases, there was a span of 13 bases. Germline values: CDR1 SGHVS, CDR2 FNYEAQ. CDR3 size: 15 residues. The CDR3 DNA follows: TGTGCCAGCAGCTTCGGGATGCAGATATACAATGAGCAGTTCTTC. Translated: CASSFGMQIYNEQFF.

The chain has TRBV19 and TRBJ1-2; 12 nucleotides line up with TRBD1. The V segment lost 4 bases and the J segment 12 bases; nucleotides outside the gene matches: 3. The CDR3 is made up of 12 amino acids. Per germline, CDR1 LNHDA and CDR2 SQIVND (reference sequence). In nucleotides, the CDR3 is TGTGCCAGTAGTAACCGGGACAGGGGGCACACCTTC. It specifies CASSNRDRGHTF.

This chain links TRBV5-1 with TRBJ1-1; tentatively, D is TRBD1 (5 bases). This CDR3 is built from 16 residues. The germline V gene has CDR1 SGHRS and CDR2 YFSETQ. Between the trimmed V and J ends, which lost 6 bases and 6 bases, there was a span of 24 bases. The CDR3 region has the DNA TGCGCCAGCAACCTCCGCGGAAGAACTGGGGCGTCTGAAGCTTTCTTT. Residues: CASNLRGRTGASEAFF.

As for this clone: One junction end disagrees with the germline gene, perhaps due to a read error. J is TRBJ1-6 and V is TRBV11-2, with D tentatively TRBD1 (5 bases). The CDR3 is made up of 15 amino acids. Germline V gene lookup returns CDR1 SGHAT and CDR2 FQNNGV. This CDR3 is CASSSGTARNLPLHF. CDR3 sequence (DNA): TGTGCCAGCAGCTCCGGGACTGCGAGAAATTTACCCCTCCACTTT. Full variable domain (rest looked up from reference TRBV11-2 and TRBJ1-6): EAGVAQSPRYKIIEKRQSVAFWCNPISGHATLYWYQQILGQGPKLLIQFQNNGVVDDSQLPKDRFSAERLKGVDSTLKIQPAKLEDSAVYLCASSSGTARNLPLHFGNGTRLTVT.

This clone has just a few counts. CDR3 protein: CASSQQDSPLHF. CDR3 DNA: TGTGCCAGCAGCCAGCAGGATTCACCCCTCCACTTT. The chain recombines TRBV3-1 (or the pseudogene TRBV3-2) with TRBJ1-6, with no clear D. The CDR3 is 12 amino acids. V lost 3 bases and J lost 8, with 5 bases in between. The germline gives CDR1 LGHDT, CDR2 YNNKEL (reference sequence).